This note documents a single T cell receptor beta chain sequence. The CDR3 is made up of 13 amino acids. The J segment lost 2 bases and the V segment lost 7 bases, leaving 6 bases of the junction unmatched. Germline assignment: CDR1 SGDLS and CDR2 YYNGEE. This entry comes from a study of shared clonotypes between healthy human individuals. Background on the study: Donors consisted of a couple of women and three men between 18 and 49. Per donor, CD8 memory used one plate, CD8 naive used two, CD4 memory used three and CD4 naive used three.

Original processing methods: Filtering differed because ImmunoSEQ produced junction-only sequences that carried no quality scores. TCRdb's table, derived via immunoSEQ multiplex PCR, lists solely in-frame clones and lacks some. V and J calls and clone size come straight from that table; D and trimming were deduced from the DNA. The table has about 230,000 clones, over 50% seen once. The receptor's source is a man aged 25 to 40 in good health. V usage is TRBV9 and J usage is TRBJ2-7; 7 bases line up with TRBD2. Source material: memory CD4+ T cells sorted from blood. Subset meaning: CD45RA-negative fraction. The CDR3 region has the DNA TGTGCCAGCGGGACGGGAGGCACCTACGAGCAGTACTTC. The encoded protein is CASGTGGTYEQYF.